What follows are 2 T cell receptor beta chains derived from one specimen sequenced in a study of control samples from healthy donors and cancer patients. The data were produced by immunoSEQ multiplex PCR, yet TCRdb's version contains in-frame clones alone and is incomplete. Of about 140,000 clones in the sample, about 90% are singletons; the top ten hold over 6%. What was sequenced was blood. The receptors stem from a man between 18 and 29 years old in good health.

The chain has TRBV19 and TRBJ1-1; the D is unclear. Germline assignment: CDR1 LNHDA and CDR2 SQIVND (reference sequence). The CDR3 runs 16 residues. Trimming took off 3 bases at V and 0 bases at J, with 14 bases between the two ends. The CDR3 sequence: CASSIPARRMNTEAFF. The CDR3 bases are TGTGCCAGTAGTATCCCCGCACGCCGGATGAACACTGAAGCTTTCTTT.

This clone has just one count. J is TRBJ1-1 and V is TRBV19; D remains ambiguous. The CDR3 totals 13 residues. Germline CDR1 is LNHDA and CDR2 is SQIVND (reference sequence). V was shortened by 3 bases and J by 2 bases, with 7 bases between the two germline ends. DNA for the CDR3: TGTGCCAGTAGTATCCGAAGAAACACTGAAGCTTTCTTT. Translating gives CASSIRRNTEAFF.